This passage covers 25 T cell receptor beta chains from one sample sequenced in a study of glioma-infiltrating T cells. The iRepertoire nested amplicon-rescue multiplex PCR amplified TCR alpha and beta CDR3s from RNA. One entry per CDR3 protein results from TCRdb running MiXCR on the multiplex PCR reads. The repertoire holds 400,000 or so distinct CDR3 sequences, with 41% as singletons. Sequencing was carried out using glioma tissue, nonneoplastic brain tissue, or PBMCs (not recorded which). The receptor set was obtained from a human donor with low-grade glioma or glioblastoma, undergoing nonglioma brain surgery, or in good health (not recorded which).

The chain couples TRBV7-2 to TRBJ1-6; no clear D. This CDR3 contains 13 residues. Per the germline V gene, CDR1 is SGHTA and CDR2 is FQGNSA. The V gene lost 4 bases and the J gene lost 6 bases, with 7 bases spanning the gap. CDR3 protein: CASSSVFNSPLHF. The DNA of the CDR3 is TGTGCCAGCAGCTCAGTCTTTAATTCACCCCTCCACTTT.

In this sample, this clonotype turned up many times. The chain employs TRBV28 and TRBJ2-7; 11 bases map to TRBD1. The CDR3 loop spans 13 amino acids. Trimming at V came to 6 bases and at J to 7 bases, leaving 5 bases not matched to a gene. Germline CDR1 is MDHEN and CDR2 is SYDVKM. The CDR3 DNA is TGTGCCAGCAGAGCCGGGACAGGGGGGGAGCAGTACTTC. Amino acids: CASRAGTGGEQYF.

This clonotype was observed once. This clone may be a read error of a much larger clone one base away. This likely comes from a read error, as the CDR3 has no conserved phenylalanine or tryptophan at its end. V and J are TRBV20-1 and TRBJ2-3, with 7 bases that match TRBD2. Germline assignment: CDR1 DFQATT and CDR2 SNEGSKA (reference sequence). The CDR3 has 14 amino acids. V shed 5 bases and J 1 base; nucleotides not matched to a gene: 6. The CDR3 here is CSAYTSERTDTQYS. CDR3 coding DNA: TGCAGTGCTTACACTAGCGAACGCACAGATACGCAGTATTCT.

As for this clonotype: Likely a read error: the CDR3 ends without its conserved phenylalanine or tryptophan. The J gene is TRBJ1-1, the V gene TRBV7-2; a weak D match, TRBD1 (5 bases). In germline, CDR1 is SGHTA, CDR2 FQGNSA. The V gene lost 4 bases and the J gene lost 2 bases, with 14 bases spanning the gap. The CDR3 consists of 15 residues. The CDR3 sequence is CASSWGRAGNTEAFS. The CDR3 nucleotides read TGTGCCAGCAGCTGGGGGAGGGCAGGAAACACTGAAGCTTTCTCT.

As concerns this clonotype: Compared with germline, one end of the junction differs, possibly owing to a read error. This rearrangement joins TRBV6-1 to TRBJ2-1; 14 bases agree with TRBD2. CDR1 MNHNS and CDR2 SASEGT come from the germline V gene. CDR3 size: 16 residues. CDR3 bases: TGTGCCAGCACCCTTACCGGGACTAGCGGGAGTAATGAGAAGTTCTTC. Translating gives CASTLTGTSGSNEKFF.

This clonotype turned up a few times. The V and J genes are TRBV6-2 or TRBV6-3 and TRBJ1-1, with D possibly being TRBD1 (5 bases). V was shortened by 0 bases and J by 5 bases, with 19 bases between the two germline ends. This CDR3 spans 17 amino acids. CDR1 is MNHEY, CDR2 SVGEGT, per germline. The CDR3 DNA follows: TGTGCCAGCAGTTACTCCCGCCTGACAGTTAAAGGGACTGAAGCTTTCTTT. Translated, it gives CASSYSRLTVKGTEAFF.

This clonotype was seen only a few times. The rearrangement joins TRBV7-2 to TRBJ2-3, with 9 bases identical to TRBD2. The V gene end was trimmed by 3 bases and the J gene end by 0 bases; junction bases not matched to a gene: 7. Germline CDR1 is SGHTA and CDR2 is FQGNSA. The CDR3 is made up of 17 amino acids. CDR3 sequence reads: CASSFSAGGSSTDTQYF. CDR3 nucleotides: TGTGCCAGCAGCTTTTCTGCGGGAGGGAGTAGCACAGATACGCAGTATTTT.

CDR3 nucleotides: TGTGCCAGCAGCCGGACAGGGGAGGGGACCCAGTACTTC. Translated, it gives CASSRTGEGTQYF. This rearrangement joins TRBV3-1 to TRBJ2-5; TRBD1 aligns across 9 bases. Trimming at V came to 4 bases and at J to 7 bases, leaving 4 bases not matched to a gene. CDR1 LGHDT and CDR2 YNNKEL come from the germline V gene (reference sequence). The CDR3 consists of 13 residues.

This chain links TRBV28 with TRBJ2-3; either TRBD1 or TRBD2 may supply D (7 bases each). Trimming shortened V by 5 bases and J by 4 bases, and 19 bases separated the two germline ends. The CDR3 is 16 amino acids. Germline CDR1 is MDHEN and CDR2 is SYDVKM. DNA for the CDR3: TGTGCCAGCAGTCCAGGGGGGGCGGGATACGCAGATACGCAGTATTTT. It translates to CASSPGGAGYADTQYF.

This clonotype has a handful of counts. The chain uses TRBV6-1 and TRBJ1-4; TRBD1 matches at 8 bases. Germline V gene sequence: CDR1 MNHNS, CDR2 SASEGT. The CDR3 has 14 residues. Trimming at V came to 6 bases and at J to 8 bases, leaving 8 bases not matched to a gene. The CDR3 is CASRTGQGREKLFF. CDR3 bases: TGTGCCAGCAGAACCGGACAGGGACGAGAAAAACTGTTTTTT.

This clonotype has a count of ten or more. This sequence joins TRBV6-1 and TRBJ1-1, with 8 bases lining up with TRBD1. The V segment lost 8 bases and the J segment 0 bases; nucleotides outside the gene matches: 11. The CDR3 sequence is 16 residues long. CDR1 MNHNS and CDR2 SASEGT come from the germline V gene. CDR3: CASVLGGGQVNTEAFF. The CDR3 coding sequence is TGTGCCAGCGTCCTAGGGGGGGGACAGGTGAACACTGAAGCTTTCTTT.

This chain links TRBV28 with TRBJ2-7; D could derive from TRBD1 or TRBD2 (5 bases each). Germline CDR1 reads MDHEN; CDR2 reads SYDVKM. Trimming left V 3 bases short and J 4 bases short, with 10 bases between. The CDR3 is 13 residues long. The CDR3 is CASSFLGEYEQYF. In DNA form, the CDR3 reads TGTGCCAGCAGTTTCTTGGGGGAATACGAGCAGTACTTC.

In its sample, this clonotype was seen a few times. This CDR3 is CASSSGSGIYNEQFF. In DNA form, the CDR3 reads TGTGCCAGCAGCTCTGGGAGCGGTATCTACAATGAGCAGTTCTTC. The chain couples TRBV7-6 to TRBJ2-1; perhaps TRBD2 as D (5 bases). The CDR3 length is 15 residues. Trimming left V 4 bases short and J 3 bases short, with 13 bases between. The germline V gene encodes CDR1 SGHVS and CDR2 FNYEAQ.

This clonotype appeared a few times. This chain joins TRBV7-2 and TRBJ1-2; no reliable D call. V was shortened by 3 bases and J by 3 bases, with 14 bases between the two germline ends. The CDR3 length is 15 residues. Germline V CDR1 and CDR2: SGHTA, FQGNSA. The DNA for the CDR3 is TGTGCCAGCAGCTTTACACCAACGGACGACTATGGCTACACCTTC. Protein sequence: CASSFTPTDDYGYTF.

This clonotype has a count of ten or more. This chain links TRBV4-1 with TRBJ1-1; D remains ambiguous. Germline lookup yields CDR1 MGHRA and CDR2 YSYEKL. The ends were cut back, 4 bases at V and 1 base at J, with 7 bases in the middle. The CDR3 is made up of 13 amino acids. CDR3 in amino acids: CASSRAGNTEAFF. CDR3 nucleotides: TGCGCCAGCAGCCGCGCGGGGAACACTGAAGCTTTCTTT.

This clonotype showed up just a few times. This chain uses TRBV20-1 with TRBJ1-2, with D possibly being TRBD1 (6 bases). V was clipped by 4 bases and J by 4 bases, with 16 bases between them. This CDR3 comprises 14 residues. Germline V lookup: CDR1 DFQATT, CDR2 SNEGSKA (reference sequence). CDR3 bases: TGCAGTGCTACCGGGACACTTCAAATCTATGGCTACACCTTC. Encoded protein: CSATGTLQIYGYTF.

This clonotype has at least ten counts. This chain uses TRBV6-4 with TRBJ2-2; D remains unclear. V was cut by 3 bases and J by 4 bases, with 3 bases left in between. The CDR3 totals 12 residues. CDR1 is MRHNA and CDR2 is SNTAGT in the germline V gene. CDR3 sequence (DNA): TGTGCCAGCAGTGAGGGCACCGGGGAGCTGTTTTTT. Protein product: CASSEGTGELFF.

The gene calls are TRBV20-1 and TRBJ2-7; TRBD2 agrees at 12 bases. J lost 6 bases, V lost 3 bases, and 6 bases had no gene match. CDR1 is DFQATT, CDR2 SNEGSKA, per germline (reference sequence). CDR3 length equals 14 residues. Here the CDR3 DNA reads TGCAGTGCTAGGCAGACTAGCGGGAGAAGCGAGCAGTACTTC. Amino acid sequence: CSARQTSGRSEQYF.

V gene TRBV4-2 combines with J gene TRBJ2-2; TRBD1 might be the D (6 bases). The CDR3 loop spans 15 amino acids. Trimming removed 4 bases from V and 1 base from J, with 10 bases in between. Germline values: CDR1 LGHNA, CDR2 YNFKEQ. Here the CDR3 DNA reads TGTGCCAGCAGCCCGGGACACATGAACACCGGGGAGCTGTTTTTT. It translates to CASSPGHMNTGELFF.

This clonotype was observed a few times. This sequence joins TRBV28 and TRBJ2-1; TRBD1 is a possible D gene (6 bases). The CDR3 is 20 residues long. Deletions cut 5 bases from V and 0 bases from J, with 26 bases between. CDR1 is MDHEN, CDR2 SYDVKM, per germline. CDR3 residues: CASSPSVGRNTGSSYNEQFF. Here the CDR3 DNA reads TGTGCCAGCAGTCCCAGTGTGGGTCGGAATACAGGGAGCTCCTACAATGAGCAGTTCTTC.

As for this clonotype: Since no conserved phenylalanine or tryptophan closes the CDR3, a read error is the likely cause. V is TRBV7-2 and J is TRBJ1-2, with D uncertain. This CDR3 has 13 residues. The germline gives CDR1 SGHTA, CDR2 FQGNSA. V lost 3 bases and J lost 4, with 9 bases in between. The CDR3 here is CASSLFVVYGYTI. The CDR3 bases are TGTGCCAGCAGCTTGTTCGTCGTCTATGGCTACACCATC.

The V call is TRBV7-2, the J call TRBJ1-6; D gene unclear. V was shortened by 5 bases and J by 5 bases, with 19 bases between the two germline ends. The CDR3 spans 17 residues. Germline V gene sequence: CDR1 SGHTA, CDR2 FQGNSA. CDR3 residues: CASSPNDLKLHNSPLHF. In nucleotides, the CDR3 is TGTGCCAGCAGCCCGAACGACCTAAAACTACATAATTCACCCCTCCACTTT.

This clonotype appeared a few times. The chain employs TRBV4-1 and TRBJ2-1; no clear D gene. The germline V gene encodes CDR1 MGHRA and CDR2 YSYEKL. This CDR3 contains 15 residues. V was shortened by 4 bases and J by 2 bases, with 12 bases between the two germline ends. CDR3 amino acids: CASSPWTMTYNEQFF. The CDR3 DNA reads TGCGCCAGCAGCCCCTGGACCATGACCTACAATGAGCAGTTCTTC.

The rearrangement uses TRBV6-2 or TRBV6-3 and TRBJ2-7; D is undetermined. The CDR3 is 13 amino acids. The V gene's germline CDR1 is MNHEY and CDR2 SVGEGT. Trimming left V 8 bases short and J 1 base short, with 12 bases between. The CDR3 DNA follows: TGTGCCAGCGGCCGGGCCCTATCCTACGAGCAGTACTTC. Protein sequence: CASGRALSYEQYF.

A note on this clonotype: A much larger clone differs by one base, so this may be a read error. The gene calls are TRBV6-9 and TRBJ1-5; no definite D call. CDR3 length equals 11 residues. Germline loops: CDR1 MNHGY, CDR2 SVAAGI. CDR3 DNA sequence: TGTGCCAGCAGTTTTAATCAGCACCAGCATTTT. Translated, it gives CASSFNQHQHF.